Listed here are 3 T cell receptor beta chains from one sample, sequenced in a study of shared clonotypes between healthy human individuals (dated by TCRdb to the early 2020s). The library came from the immunoSEQ multiplex PCR assay. TCRdb carries this immuneACCESS record with in-frame sequences only. Its versions omit some clonotypes, under half of them owing to an unresolved V gene in the studies checked, with the rest unexplained. Within this sample are fewer than 650,000 clones, with about three quarters of them counted one time only. The ten biggest clones cover about an eighth of the sample. Material: PBMCs. These receptor sequences come from a woman aged 40 to 50 in good health. Some clones in this sample may be carry-over from other donors' samples.

The chain recombines TRBV6-5 with TRBJ2-5, with D perhaps TRBD1 or TRBD2 (5 bases each). The J call may be in error: the DNA end matches TRBJ2-7 better. The CDR3 has 12 residues. Germline lookup yields CDR1 MNHEY and CDR2 SVGAGI. The DNA for the CDR3 is TGTGCCAGCAGCCGGGACGGCTACGAGCAGTACTTC. It codes for CASSRDGYEQYF.

The chain couples TRBV5-1 to TRBJ2-7, with 10 bases identical to TRBD2. The V and J ends lost 4 bases and 6 bases, in that order; junction bases with no gene match: 34. CDR1 is SGHRS, CDR2 YFSETQ, per germline. The CDR3 is 23 residues long. In DNA form, the CDR3 reads TGCGCCAGCAGCGTGAAGCCGGATTCTAGCGGGAGTTTAAGGGGGTCACCCGTCTTCGAGCAGTACTTC. The encoded protein is CASSVKPDSSGSLRGSPVFEQYF. Full variable domain (missing parts from reference TRBV5-1 and TRBJ2-7): KAGVTQTPRYLIKTRGQQVTLSCSPISGHRSVSWYQQTPGQGLQFLFEYFSETQRNKGNFPGRFSGRQFSNSRSEMNVSTLELGDSALYLCASSVKPDSSGSLRGSPVFEQYFGPGTRLTVT.

This chain links TRBV7-2 with TRBJ2-5; 8 bases are a match to TRBD2. The germline CDR1 and CDR2 sequences are SGHTA and FQGNSA. The CDR3 has 16 residues. Trimming removed 0 bases from V and 3 bases from J; junction bases left unmatched: 6. CDR3 residues: CASSLASGNRKETQYF. CDR3 sequence (DNA): TGTGCCAGCAGCTTAGCTAGCGGGAATCGGAAAGAGACCCAGTACTTC.